The 16 T cell receptor beta chains listed next were all sequenced from one sample in a study of Graves' ophthalmopathy and Graves' hyperthyroidism. Amplifying from RNA transcripts, the study obtained TCR beta CDR3 regions. HTBI primers primed a first-round RT-PCR, and a second-round multiplex PCR followed. TCRdb analysed the multiplex PCR reads with MiXCR anew, one entry per CDR3 protein. The sample includes about 400,000 distinct CDR3 sequences, approximately 21% of them seen just once. Material for sequencing was peripheral blood. Every receptor here comes from a woman under 30 with stable Graves' hyperthyroidism.

This clonotype was recorded at least ten times. The gene calls are TRBV3-1 and TRBJ2-6; no definite D call. CDR3 length: 16 residues. In germline, CDR1 is LGHDT, CDR2 YNNKEL (reference sequence). Trimming stripped 3 bases from V and 0 bases from J, with 9 bases between. The CDR3 bases are TGTGCCAGCAGCCAGGCGTACAGCTCTGGGGCCAACGTCCTGACTTTC. Translation gives CASSQAYSSGANVLTF. Based on the CDR3 plus reference TRBV3-1 and TRBJ2-6, the full variable domain is DTAVSQTPKYLVTQMGNDKSIKCEQNLGHDTMYWYKQDSKKFLKIMFSYNNKELIINETVPNRFSPKSPDKAHLNLHINSLELGDSAVYFCASSQAYSSGANVLTFGAGSRLTVL.

The chain combines TRBV24-1 with TRBJ1-2; D is uncertain. V was clipped by 2 bases and J by 8 bases, with 5 bases between them. The germline gives CDR1 KGHDR, CDR2 SFDVKD. The CDR3 extends over 11 amino acids. The CDR3 coding sequence is TGTGCCACCAGTGATTATACCGGCTACACCTTC. Its protein product is CATSDYTGYTF.

The V and J genes are TRBV9 and TRBJ2-6; D gene unclear. The CDR3 covers 15 residues. The V end lost 0 bases, the J end lost 4 bases, and 8 bases lay between the germline ends. Germline loops: CDR1 SGDLS, CDR2 YYNGEE. CDR3 bases: TGTGCCAGCAGCGTAGGGAGTTCCGGGGCCAACGTCCTGACTTTC. Its protein product is CASSVGSSGANVLTF.

This clonotype was observed many times. V gene TRBV28 combines with J gene TRBJ1-1, with D hard to call. Trimming shortened V by 10 bases and J by 1 base, and 13 bases separated the two germline ends. Germline V gene sequence: CDR1 MDHEN, CDR2 SYDVKM. The CDR3 consists of 13 residues. CDR3 in amino acids: CATMFGRNTEAFF. CDR3 bases: TGTGCCACCATGTTCGGGAGGAACACTGAAGCTTTCTTT. Looking up the rest from reference TRBV28 and TRBJ1-1 gives the full variable domain: DVKVTQSSRYLVKRTGEKVFLECVQDMDHENMFWYRQDPGLGLRLIYFSYDVKMKEKGDIPEGYSVSREKKERFSLILESASTNQTSMYLCATMFGRNTEAFFGQGTRLTVV.

On this clonotype: A read error may produce the germline difference seen at one junction end. The CDR3 region is CASSRNSRRSSRLDTEACF. Written as DNA, the CDR3 is TGTGCCAGCAGCCGGAACAGCCGACGTTCTAGTAGACTTGACACTGAAGCTTGCTTT. The chain uses TRBV11-1 and TRBJ1-1; D remains ambiguous. CDR3 length equals 19 residues. Germline V gene sequence: CDR1 SGHAT, CDR2 FQDESV (reference sequence).

This clonotype was seen a few times. The V call is TRBV6-1, the J call TRBJ2-1; D ambiguous. V lost 8 bases and J lost 1, with 15 bases in between. CDR1 and CDR2 from the germline V gene are MNHNS and SASEGT. The CDR3 totals 15 residues. The CDR3 DNA reads as TGTGCCAGCTGGTCTACGCGTGGATCCTACAATGAGCAGTTCTTC. It is translated as CASWSTRGSYNEQFF.

This clonotype was observed many times. Lacking the conserved final phenylalanine or tryptophan, this CDR3 likely reflects a read error. V usage is TRBV27 and J usage is TRBJ1-5; 9 bases agree with TRBD1. V was pared by 5 bases and J by 4 bases, with 0 bases of the junction left unmatched. This CDR3 spans 13 amino acids. Germline values: CDR1 MNHEY, CDR2 SMNVEV (reference sequence). Here the CDR3 reads CASSGQGNQPQHV. The CDR3 DNA reads TGTGCCAGCAGTGGACAGGGGAATCAGCCCCAGCATGTT.

Many counts were recorded for this clonotype. CDR3 nucleotide sequence: TGTGCCATCAGTGAGTCTGAAGGGAGTAGAACTGAAGCTTTCTTT. This translates into CAISESEGSRTEAFF. The chain combines TRBV10-3 with TRBJ1-1; D not resolved. This CDR3 has 15 residues. Germline V gene data show CDR1 as ENHRY and CDR2 as SYGVKD. Between the trimmed V and J ends, which lost 0 bases and 5 bases, there was a span of 13 bases.

The chain links TRBV24-1 to TRBJ2-7; D tentatively fits TRBD1 or TRBD2 (5 bases each). V lost 4 bases and J lost 6, with 18 bases in between. Germline CDR1 and CDR2: KGHDR and SFDVKD. CDR3 size: 15 residues. The CDR3 coding sequence is TGTGCCACCAGTGACCGGACTGGGGCAATTGTCGAGCAGTACTTC. This codes for CATSDRTGAIVEQYF.

This clonotype was recorded at least ten times. V and J are TRBV27 and TRBJ2-5; D is unclear. Germline CDR1 MNHEY, CDR2 SMNVEV (reference sequence). This CDR3 contains 14 residues. V was cut by 3 bases and J by 2 bases, with 10 bases left in between. CDR3 bases: TGTGCCAGCAGTTTGTCCCGACCACAAGAGACCCAGTACTTC. It translates to CASSLSRPQETQYF.

The chain has TRBV12-3 or TRBV12-4 and TRBJ2-7; 7 positions agree with TRBD2. The CDR3 runs 14 residues. The ends lost 2 bases at V and 5 bases at J; junction bases unmatched: 6. In nucleotides, the CDR3 is TGTGCCAGCAGTTTAAGGGCGGGAGTCCACGAGCAGTACTTC. Amino acid sequence: CASSLRAGVHEQYF.

This clonotype was seen ten or more times. The rearrangement links TRBV25-1 to TRBJ2-7, with D possibly TRBD2 on 5 matching bases. Per germline, CDR1 MGHDK and CDR2 SYGVNS. Trimming removed 2 bases at V and 1 base at J, with 12 bases between. The CDR3 length is 15 residues. The CDR3 region is CASSEGSSVSYEQYF. CDR3 sequence (DNA): TGTGCCAGCAGTGAAGGGAGCTCTGTTTCCTACGAGCAGTACTTC.

This clonotype was seen at least ten times. The chain uses TRBV25-1 and TRBJ2-2; 10 bases are a match to TRBD1. The length of the CDR3 is 16 residues. Germline-derived CDR1 and CDR2 are MGHDK and SYGVNS. V gave up 3 bases and J gave up 7 bases; unmatched junction bases: 8. This chain's CDR3 is CASSDPRQGAVGELFF. The CDR3 bases are TGTGCCAGCAGTGACCCCCGACAGGGGGCTGTCGGGGAGCTGTTTTTT.

The chain carries TRBV28 and TRBJ1-2, with a possible D match to TRBD1 (5 bases). The CDR3 contains 14 residues. V was pared by 3 bases and J by 4 bases, with 12 bases between. CDR1 and CDR2 (germline): MDHEN, SYDVKM. CDR3 region: CASSFQGGIYGYTF. The CDR3 bases are TGTGCCAGCAGTTTTCAGGGAGGGATCTATGGCTACACCTTC.

This chain connects TRBV19 to TRBJ1-1; 7 nucleotides align to TRBD1. J gave up 0 bases and V 5 bases, and 6 bases lay outside the gene matches. Germline V gene lookup returns CDR1 LNHDA and CDR2 SQIVND (reference sequence). The CDR3 covers 15 residues. In nucleotides, the CDR3 is TGTGCCAGTAGTGAAATCGGGACAGTGAACACTGAAGCTTTCTTT. Translation gives CASSEIGTVNTEAFF.

This clonotype was seen a few times. J is TRBJ2-2 and V is TRBV10-3; TRBD2 agrees at 9 bases. CDR1 is ENHRY and CDR2 is SYGVKD in the germline V gene. The junction had 5 bases not matched to a gene; V was cut back by 7 bases and J by 5 bases. The CDR3 consists of 14 residues. The CDR3 loop is CAITSSGSTGELFF. For the CDR3, the DNA is TGTGCCATCACAAGTAGCGGGAGTACCGGGGAGCTGTTTTTT.